The 17 T cell receptor beta chains reported below all come from one sample, sequenced in a study of PD-1 blockade in classical Hodgkin lymphoma. All the patients suffered relapse after autologous stem cell transplantation, and brentuximab vedotin exposure differed. The repertoire was sequenced with immunoSEQ multiplex PCR; TCRdb's copy has only in-frame clones and lacks some. This sample yields under 100,000 clones, of which nearly 95% are seen a single time; approximately 2.4% belongs to the top ten. The starting material was peripheral blood mononuclear cells (PBMCs), obtained before the second cycle of nivolumab. The receptors stem from a human donor with classical Hodgkin lymphoma.

The V gene is TRBV19, the J gene TRBJ1-4; TRBD1 matches 7 bases. Germline V CDR1 and CDR2: LNHDA, SQIVND (reference sequence). V gave up 8 bases and J gave up 2 bases; unmatched junction bases: 5. This CDR3 is 14 amino acids long. This CDR3 is CASRETGTNEKLFF. In DNA form, the CDR3 reads TGTGCCAGTCGTGAGACAGGGACTAATGAAAAACTGTTTTTT.

This chain uses TRBV28 with TRBJ2-7; D may match TRBD1 or TRBD2 (5 bases each). V was clipped by 2 bases and J by 5 bases, with 22 bases between them. Germline V gene data show CDR1 as MDHEN and CDR2 as SYDVKM. The CDR3 has 17 residues. CDR3 loop: CASSLPGAGYLPHEQYF. As DNA, the CDR3 is TGTGCCAGCAGTTTACCCGGGGCAGGGTACCTGCCTCACGAGCAGTACTTC.

The chain combines TRBV5-4 with TRBJ1-3, with TRBD1 as a possible D gene (5 bases). Germline assignment: CDR1 SGHNT and CDR2 YYREEE (reference sequence). The CDR3 is 14 amino acids. Trimming removed 2 bases from V and 1 base from J, with 7 bases in between. This chain's CDR3 is CASSFWGSGNTIYF. The CDR3 region has the DNA TGTGCCAGCAGCTTTTGGGGGTCTGGAAACACCATATATTTT.

The chain uses TRBV6-4 and TRBJ1-4; D is unclear. There are 15 residues in the CDR3. Trimming cost V 4 bases and J 3 bases, with 12 bases left between them. Germline CDR1 is MRHNA and CDR2 is SNTAGT. The CDR3 region is CASSGGYGPNEKLFF. CDR3 bases: TGTGCCAGCAGTGGCGGGTACGGACCTAATGAAAAACTGTTTTTT.

This chain joins TRBV5-5 and TRBJ2-5; D perhaps matches TRBD2 (6 bases). The CDR3 is 16 amino acids. CDR1 and CDR2 from the germline V gene are SGHKS and YYEKEE (reference sequence). V was shortened by 3 bases and J by 2 bases, with 17 bases between the two germline ends. CDR3 nucleotide sequence: TGTGCCAGCAGCTCTGGTCGGGACTCAACTCAAGAGACCCAGTACTTC. It codes for CASSSGRDSTQETQYF.

The rearrangement links TRBV25-1 to TRBJ2-1; D uncertain. CDR3 length: 11 amino acids. Between the trimmed V and J ends, which lost 4 bases and 8 bases, there was a span of 6 bases. Germline CDR1 reads MGHDK; CDR2 reads SYGVNS. In DNA, the CDR3 is TGTGCCAGCAGTGTTGGCGATGAGCAGTTCTTC. This sequence encodes CASSVGDEQFF.

V usage is TRBV5-1 and J usage is TRBJ2-1; possible D gene TRBD2, 5 bases. Germline V lookup: CDR1 SGHRS, CDR2 YFSETQ. The CDR3 length is 15 residues. Deletions cut 7 bases from V and 0 bases from J, with 14 bases between. CDR3 sequence reads: CASGQTTSSYNEQFF. The CDR3 DNA is TGCGCCAGCGGTCAAACCACTAGCTCCTACAATGAGCAGTTCTTC. The full variable domain, with the rest looked up from reference TRBV5-1 and TRBJ2-1, is KAGVTQTPRYLIKTRGQQVTLSCSPISGHRSVSWYQQTPGQGLQFLFEYFSETQRNKGNFPGRFSGRQFSNSRSEMNVSTLELGDSALYLCASGQTTSSYNEQFFGPGTRLTVL.

The CDR3 loop is CASSPDRNQPQHF. The CDR3, as DNA: TGTGCCAGTAGCCCGGACAGAAATCAGCCCCAGCATTTT. The gene calls are TRBV19 and TRBJ1-5; a weak D match, TRBD1 (6 bases). Per germline, CDR1 LNHDA and CDR2 SQIVND (reference sequence). The V end was cut by 6 bases, the J end by 4 bases, with 10 bases between. CDR3 length: 13 amino acids.

V usage is TRBV7-6 and J usage is TRBJ2-1, with D maybe TRBD2 (6 bases). V dropped 4 bases and J dropped 6 bases, with 10 bases sitting between them. The germline V gene has CDR1 SGHVS and CDR2 FNYEAQ. The CDR3 contains 13 residues. CDR3 sequence: CASSSATSNEQFF. In DNA, the CDR3 is TGTGCCAGCAGCTCTGCGACTAGCAATGAGCAGTTCTTC.

V and J are TRBV29-1 and TRBJ2-5; D not resolved. The length of the CDR3 is 13 residues. The ends were cut back, 1 base at V and 5 bases at J, with 11 bases in the middle. Germline V gene data show CDR1 as SQVTM and CDR2 as ANQGSEA. The CDR3 protein is CSVEVPPRETQYF. The DNA for the CDR3 is TGCAGCGTTGAAGTCCCCCCACGGGAGACCCAGTACTTC.

The chain employs TRBV14 and TRBJ1-2; D is ambiguous. Trimming took 2 bases from V and 4 from J, leaving 11 bases between them. The CDR3 has 14 amino acids. Germline loops: CDR1 SGHDN, CDR2 FVKESK. The CDR3 reads CASSQSSAAYGYTF. The CDR3 nucleotides are TGTGCCAGCAGCCAATCCTCGGCAGCCTATGGCTACACCTTC.

This chain connects TRBV19 to TRBJ2-4; no clear D gene. The V end was cut by 3 bases, the J end by 0 bases, with 12 bases between. CDR1 and CDR2 from the germline V gene are LNHDA and SQIVND (reference sequence). The CDR3 spans 16 residues. CDR3 protein: CASSISIPLAKNIQYF. The CDR3 coding sequence is TGTGCCAGTAGTATCAGCATTCCCTTAGCCAAAAACATTCAGTACTTC.

This chain uses TRBV6-5 with TRBJ2-2; TRBD1 matches at 7 bases. The germline gives CDR1 MNHEY, CDR2 SVGAGI. V trimming: 4 bases; J trimming: 0 bases; junction bases outside the gene matches: 2. This CDR3 has 15 residues. The CDR3 nucleotides read TGTGCCAGCAGTTCTGGGACAGCGAACACCGGGGAGCTGTTTTTT. Its protein is CASSSGTANTGELFF.

V and J are TRBV28 and TRBJ2-3; unclear D gene. Germline V gives CDR1 MDHEN, CDR2 SYDVKM. This CDR3 comprises 16 residues. V was shortened by 4 bases and J by 2 bases, with 16 bases between the two germline ends. The CDR3 DNA is TGTGCCAGCAGTTCCCACCTCCTAGATACCACAGATACGCAGTATTTT. Its protein is CASSSHLLDTTDTQYF.

The chain links TRBV28 to TRBJ1-1, with unresolved D. Germline loops: CDR1 MDHEN, CDR2 SYDVKM. The CDR3 is 13 amino acids. V was cut by 3 bases and J by 1 base, with 6 bases left in between. The CDR3 spells CASSFWQNTEAFF. DNA for the CDR3: TGTGCCAGCAGTTTTTGGCAGAACACTGAAGCTTTCTTT.

The chain employs TRBV5-1 and TRBJ2-1; D uncertain. Germline CDR1 is SGHRS and CDR2 is YFSETQ. V was cut by 0 bases and J by 5 bases, with 9 bases left in between. The CDR3 length is 14 residues. The CDR3 reads CASSLAQAHNEQFF. The CDR3 DNA follows: TGCGCCAGCAGCTTGGCGCAGGCCCACAATGAGCAGTTCTTC.

The V gene is TRBV2, the J gene TRBJ2-7; D is unclear. Trimming removed 7 bases at V and 0 bases at J, with 7 bases between. The CDR3 runs to 12 residues. Germline-derived CDR1 and CDR2 are SNHLY and FYNNEI. DNA for the CDR3: TGTGCCAGCACAAGTCCCTCCTACGAGCAGTACTTC. Amino acid sequence: CASTSPSYEQYF.